This T cell receptor (beta chain) was captured by sequencing in a study of post-analysis software for immune sequencing data. This clonotype showed up just once. The antigen remains undetermined. Included in the TCR beta cDNA libraries were unique molecular identifiers. T cells numbering roughly 1 to 10 million yielded approximately 500,000 cDNA molecules. TCRdb analysed the PCR reads with MiXCR anew, one entry per CDR3 protein. Of about 400,000 distinct CDR3 sequences listed, around 37% are singletons. CDR3 length: 14 residues. The V gene's germline CDR1 is LGHNA and CDR2 YSLEER. The V end was cut by 0 bases, the J end by 2 bases, with 6 bases between. Findings of the study overall: Patients carried a handful of TRBV segments more frequently than controls did, and TRBV5-6, TRBV5-1 and TRBV20-1 were among them. Diversity measured as normalized Chao1 was significantly lower in multiple sclerosis patients than in controls. F measure showed strong co-clustering of same-batch samples.

This TCR was recovered from a girl between 10 and 17 years old with multiple sclerosis. Sequenced sample: blood. This chain uses TRBV4-3 with TRBJ2-3; no clear D. CDR3: CASSQDQYTDTQYF. Written as DNA, the CDR3 is TGCGCCAGCAGCCAAGATCAGTACACAGATACGCAGTATTTT.